The 13 T cell receptor beta chains below were found in one sample sequenced in a study of immune evolution from preneoplasia to lung adenocarcinoma. The table came from immunoSEQ multiplex PCR; TCRdb's copy has only in-frame clones and leaves some out. The data hold fewer than 8,500 clones, with approximately 78% observed a single time. The sample comprised FFPE minimally invasive lung adenocarcinoma tissue. The origin of the receptors is a donor older than 65 with lung adenocarcinoma.

The sample holds one count of this clone. The genes are TRBV6-1 and TRBJ1-5; TRBD1 matches 7 bases. Germline V gene data show CDR1 as MNHNS and CDR2 as SASEGT. Losses at the gene ends were 9 bases for V and 3 bases for J; bases not matched to a gene: 8. This CDR3 is built from 14 residues. The CDR3 spells CASDRVANNQPQHF. CDR3 bases: TGTGCCAGTGACAGGGTCGCTAACAATCAGCCCCAGCATTTT.

This clone was detected once. This rearrangement joins TRBV27 to TRBJ1-2; no reliable D call. Germline values: CDR1 MNHEY, CDR2 SMNVEV (reference sequence). Trimming took 5 bases from V and 7 from J, leaving 17 bases between them. CDR3 size: 14 residues. CDR3 nucleotide sequence: TGTGCCAGCAGTCTCGGAGTCCGGGCAAGTGGCTACACCTTC. It is translated as CASSLGVRASGYTF.

This clone was seen once. The chain carries TRBV12-5 and TRBJ2-1; 10 bases map to TRBD2. CDR3 length equals 18 residues. Germline-derived CDR1 and CDR2 are LGHNT and FRNRAP. V was pared by 1 base and J by 4 bases, with 10 bases of the junction left unmatched. CDR3 bases: TGTGCTAGTGGTTTGGAGACTAGCGGGTGGGATTCTTACAATGAGCAGTTCTTC. Amino acids: CASGLETSGWDSYNEQFF. Using reference TRBV12-5 and TRBJ2-1 for the parts outside the CDR3, the full variable domain is DARVTQTPRHKVTEMGQEVTMRCQPILGHNTVFWYRQTMMQGLELLAYFRNRAPLDDSGMPKDRFSAEMPDATLATLKIQPSEPRDSAVYFCASGLETSGWDSYNEQFFGPGTRLTVL.

This sequence joins TRBV7-8 and TRBJ1-2; D uncertain. V lost 5 bases to trimming and J lost 8 bases, with 21 bases between them. CDR1 is SGHVS and CDR2 is FQNEAQ in the germline V gene. The CDR3 has 15 residues. For the CDR3, the DNA is TGTGCCAGCAGCCTAGAGCCCCCCGGTTGGGCGGGCTACACCTTC. This sequence encodes CASSLEPPGWAGYTF.

V and J are TRBV7-9 and TRBJ2-1; no definite D call. Germline V gene data show CDR1 as SEHNR and CDR2 as FQNEAQ (reference sequence). CDR3 length equals 13 residues. With 3 bases removed from V and 3 bases from J, the gap between germline ends came to 6 bases. The CDR3 nucleotides are TGTGCCAGCAGCTTCTGGGGCTACAATGAGCAGTTCTTC. Protein sequence: CASSFWGYNEQFF.

V and J are TRBV7-9 and TRBJ2-1, with D tentatively TRBD1 (5 bases). This CDR3 has 14 amino acids. The germline CDR1 and CDR2 sequences are SEHNR and FQNEAQ (reference sequence). Trimming removed 3 bases at V and 2 bases at J, with 8 bases between. This CDR3 is CASSFRGTYNEQFF. DNA of the CDR3: TGTGCCAGCAGCTTTAGGGGTACCTACAATGAGCAGTTCTTC.

The V gene is TRBV18, the J gene TRBJ2-2; a possible D gene is TRBD2 (5 bases). This CDR3 is 12 amino acids long. Germline values: CDR1 KGHSH, CDR2 LQKENI. Trimming took 6 bases from V and 6 from J, leaving 8 bases between them. For the CDR3, the DNA is TGTGCCAGCTCGCCGGGATCCGGGGAGCTGTTTTTT. Amino acid sequence: CASSPGSGELFF.

The V call is TRBV6-5, the J call TRBJ2-3; 9 positions match TRBD2. This CDR3 has 14 amino acids. Germline loops: CDR1 MNHEY, CDR2 SVGAGI. Germline trimming cut 5 bases from V and 4 bases from J; bases unmatched to any gene: 4. The CDR3 here is CASSNRGRADTQYF. CDR3 bases: TGTGCCAGCAGTAATCGCGGGAGGGCAGATACGCAGTATTTT.

This clone occurred a few times. The chain is built from TRBV7-9 and TRBJ1-1; D gene unclear. From germline, CDR1 is SEHNR and CDR2 FQNEAQ (reference sequence). The germline V and J ends were trimmed by 0 bases and 8 bases, with 16 bases remaining between them. CDR3 size: 15 residues. CDR3 nucleotide sequence: TGTGCCAGCAGCTTAGCGTTAGGGCCTCTCTCCGAAGCTTTCTTT. It translates to CASSLALGPLSEAFF.

The chain employs TRBV2 and TRBJ1-2; 7 bases are a match to TRBD1. This CDR3 has 17 amino acids. Germline CDR1 and CDR2: SNHLY and FYNNEI. J lost 2 bases, V lost 6 bases, and 15 bases had no gene match. The CDR3 DNA reads as TGTGCCAGCAGGCGTGGGACAGAGGTAGAAAAAAACTATGGCTACACCTTC. Its protein is CASRRGTEVEKNYGYTF.

V is TRBV4-1 and J is TRBJ1-1; unclear D gene. V was pared by 1 base and J by 7 bases, with 4 bases between. The CDR3 length is 11 residues. Germline CDR1 and CDR2: MGHRA and YSYEKL. The CDR3 protein is CASSQGSEAFF. In DNA, the CDR3 is TGCGCCAGCAGCCAAGGGAGTGAAGCTTTCTTT.

The chain has TRBV5-4 and TRBJ2-2, with D perhaps matching TRBD2 (7 bases). Per germline, CDR1 SGHNT and CDR2 YYREEE (reference sequence). This CDR3 is 15 amino acids long. The ends were cut back, 4 bases at V and 4 bases at J, with 14 bases in the middle. The CDR3 is CASSPPGGITGELFF. Here the CDR3 DNA reads TGTGCCAGCAGCCCCCCGGGGGGCATCACCGGGGAGCTGTTTTTT.

The rearrangement uses TRBV11-2 and TRBJ1-2; maybe TRBD1 (5 bases). This CDR3 region has 12 residues. The V end lost 5 bases, the J end lost 8 bases, and 12 bases lay between the germline ends. Germline V CDR1 and CDR2: SGHAT, FQNNGV. CDR3 in amino acids: CASSPSWGGYTF. DNA of the CDR3: TGTGCCAGCAGCCCTTCGTGGGGGGGCTACACCTTC.